Listed here are 13 T cell receptor beta chains from one sample, sequenced in a study of T cell responses to AZD1222 COVID-19 vaccine. Sequencing used immunoSEQ multiplex PCR; TCRdb keeps in-frame clones, though not all of them. The sample carries 55,000 to 80,000 clones, about 85% recorded once. The material sequenced was peripheral blood, taken on day 0 of AZD1222 vaccination. These receptors originate from an adult in good health.

The chain couples TRBV6-2 or TRBV6-3 to TRBJ1-6, with D hard to call. From germline, CDR1 is MNHEY and CDR2 SVGEGT. The CDR3 has 13 residues. V dropped 3 bases and J dropped 15 bases, with 15 bases sitting between them. In DNA, the CDR3 is TGTGCCAGCAGTTATACTAGCCCTGTGATCCTCCACTTT. Encoded protein: CASSYTSPVILHF.

V is TRBV7-3 and J is TRBJ1-5, with D unclear. The CDR3 has 15 residues. The V end lost 3 bases, the J end lost 0 bases, and 9 bases lay between the germline ends. Germline CDR1 reads SGHTA; CDR2 reads FQGTGA. In DNA, the CDR3 is TGTGCCAGCAGCTTTTCCGGGTATAGCAATCAGCCCCAGCATTTT. Protein: CASSFSGYSNQPQHF.

This clone was detected only once. CDR3 sequence: CSVGGTVFRNTEAFF. Written as DNA, the CDR3 is TGCAGCGTTGGCGGGACAGTTTTTAGGAACACTGAAGCTTTCTTT. The rearrangement uses TRBV29-1 and TRBJ1-1; the match to TRBD1 covers 7 bases. CDR3 length: 15 amino acids. Germline assignment: CDR1 SQVTM and CDR2 ANQGSEA. V lost 4 bases, J lost 1 base, and 9 bases stayed unmatched.

The CDR3 sequence is CASSPRGLTNIQYF. The CDR3 coding sequence is TGTGCCAGCAGCCCCCGAGGGCTGACCAACATTCAGTACTTC. The chain carries TRBV28 and TRBJ2-4, with D possibly matching TRBD2 (5 bases). V lost 6 bases, J lost 7 bases, and 16 bases lay in between. Looked up from germline, CDR1 is MDHEN and CDR2 is SYDVKM. This CDR3 region has 14 residues.

The chain recombines TRBV6-5 with TRBJ2-7; perhaps TRBD1 as D (6 bases). Germline V CDR1 and CDR2: MNHEY, SVGAGI. The CDR3 extends over 16 amino acids. Trimming removed 0 bases at V and 4 bases at J, with 16 bases between. CDR3: CASSYSHDRSNYEQYF. CDR3 sequence (DNA): TGTGCCAGCAGTTACTCTCATGACAGGTCCAATTACGAGCAGTACTTC.

Turning to this clone: The junction differs from germline at one of its ends, possibly a read error. The rearrangement uses TRBV11-2 and TRBJ2-5; D is possibly TRBD2 (5 bases). CDR1 is SGHAT and CDR2 is FQNNGV in the germline V gene. The CDR3 spans 13 residues. The CDR3 DNA reads TGTGCCAGCAGCTCTTGGTCACTAGACCCTTTCGACTTC. Translating gives CASSSWSLDPFDF.

The chain links TRBV19 to TRBJ2-6; D is possibly TRBD2 (6 bases). Per germline, CDR1 LNHDA and CDR2 SQIVND (reference sequence). Trimming took 10 bases from V and 0 from J, leaving 16 bases between them. The CDR3 runs to 16 residues. The CDR3 spells CATTGSLHSGANVLTF. The DNA of the CDR3 is TGTGCCACCACCGGGAGCCTCCACTCTGGGGCCAACGTCCTGACTTTC.

A word on this clone: Other DNA variants within this sample encode the same CDR3. The V gene is TRBV6-2 or TRBV6-3, the J gene TRBJ1-2; maybe TRBD1 (5 bases). V was pared by 0 bases and J by 8 bases, with 7 bases between. CDR3 length: 12 amino acids. Germline-derived CDR1 and CDR2 are MNHEY and SVGEGT. The chain's CDR3 is CASSYSGDGYTF. Written as DNA, the CDR3 is TGTGCCAGCAGTTACTCGGGGGACGGCTACACCTTC.

V is TRBV6-2 or TRBV6-3 and J is TRBJ2-1; 11 nucleotides line up with TRBD1. In germline, CDR1 is MNHEY, CDR2 SVGEGT. This CDR3 spans 19 amino acids. The junction had 11 bases not matched to a gene; V was cut back by 2 bases and J by 2 bases. CDR3 protein: CASSYPLRTGGLPYNEQFF. In nucleotides, the CDR3 is TGTGCCAGCAGTTACCCTTTAAGGACAGGGGGCTTGCCCTACAATGAGCAGTTCTTC.

J is TRBJ1-5 and V is TRBV19; the match to TRBD1 covers 8 bases. V lost 5 bases to trimming and J lost 6 bases; unmatched junction nucleotides: 12. The CDR3 sequence is 16 residues long. Germline loops: CDR1 LNHDA, CDR2 SQIVND (reference sequence). The chain's CDR3 is CASSVQGADLGQPQHF. Here the CDR3 DNA reads TGTGCCAGTAGTGTCCAGGGGGCTGACTTGGGTCAGCCCCAGCATTTT.

The chain employs TRBV9 and TRBJ1-5; no clear D gene. This CDR3 region has 14 residues. Trimming took 0 bases from V and 4 from J, leaving 8 bases between them. The germline CDR1 and CDR2 sequences are SGDLS and YYNGEE. This chain's CDR3 is CASSVEGENQPQHF. DNA of the CDR3: TGTGCCAGCAGCGTAGAAGGAGAAAATCAGCCCCAGCATTTT.

The gene calls are TRBV7-8 and TRBJ1-1; a weak D match, TRBD1 (5 bases). The V gene's germline CDR1 is SGHVS and CDR2 FQNEAQ. V lost 5 bases, J lost 2 bases, and 12 bases lay in between. The CDR3 spans 14 residues. CDR3 DNA sequence: TGTGCCAGCAGCCCCTCGCAGGGTAACACTGAAGCTTTCTTT. It encodes CASSPSQGNTEAFF.

The chain carries TRBV27 and TRBJ1-3; no clear D. The germline gives CDR1 MNHEY, CDR2 SMNVEV (reference sequence). The germline V and J ends were trimmed by 7 bases and 0 bases, with 13 bases remaining between them. The CDR3 is 15 amino acids. CDR3 DNA: TGTGCCAGCAAAGCCGACCGTACCTCTGGAAACACCATATATTTT. Its protein product is CASKADRTSGNTIYF.